The 18 T cell receptor beta chains below all came from one sample that was sequenced in a study of blood T cell repertoires in COVID-19. The assay was immunoSEQ multiplex PCR, and TCRdb's table has in-frame clones only and misses some. This table holds approximately 97,000 clones, under 85% found once. The sequenced material came from peripheral blood. The source is a human donor in a cohort sampled during active COVID-19.

The genes are TRBV5-1 and TRBJ2-1; D is possibly TRBD2 (6 bases). The CDR3 runs to 15 residues. Trimming stripped 2 bases from V and 6 bases from J, with 15 bases between. Per the germline V gene, CDR1 is SGHRS and CDR2 is YFSETQ. The CDR3 spells CASSFSGAHPNEQFF. CDR3 coding DNA: TGCGCCAGCAGCTTTTCGGGAGCCCATCCCAATGAGCAGTTCTTC.

The chain is built from TRBV28 and TRBJ2-5; D is possibly TRBD1 (5 bases). Trimming pared 2 bases from V and 2 bases from J, leaving 9 bases between. The CDR3 runs to 14 residues. Per germline, CDR1 MDHEN and CDR2 SYDVKM. CDR3 in DNA: TGTGCCAGCAGTTTACCTGGACATCAAGAGACCCAGTACTTC. Translating gives CASSLPGHQETQYF.

In this sample, this clone turned up once. The chain recombines TRBV2 with TRBJ2-7, with unresolved D. Germline assignment: CDR1 SNHLY and CDR2 FYNNEI. There are 11 residues in the CDR3. V lost 7 bases to trimming and J lost 4 bases, with 8 bases between them. Here the CDR3 DNA reads TGTGCCAGCACACCCGGGTACGAGCAGTACTTC. This encodes CASTPGYEQYF.

This chain joins TRBV6-2 or TRBV6-3 and TRBJ2-7, with D tentatively TRBD2 (5 bases). This CDR3 has 19 amino acids. V was cut by 2 bases and J by 3 bases, with 26 bases left in between. Germline V gives CDR1 MNHEY, CDR2 SVGEGT. The chain's CDR3 is CASSYPTSSSSLGYYEQYF. The CDR3 nucleotides are TGTGCCAGCAGTTACCCGACAAGTTCTAGCTCCTTGGGTTACTACGAGCAGTACTTC.

This clone was seen once. The rearrangement links TRBV19 to TRBJ2-4, with a possible D match to TRBD2 (7 bases). The germline V gene has CDR1 LNHDA and CDR2 SQIVND (reference sequence). CDR3 length: 16 residues. V was cut by 3 bases and J by 2 bases, with 14 bases left in between. The CDR3 nucleotides are TGTGCCAGTAGTATCCCGGCGGGGGCCACCAAAAACATTCAGTACTTC. Amino acids: CASSIPAGATKNIQYF.

The chain carries TRBV9 and TRBJ2-3, with TRBD2 as a possible D gene (5 bases). This CDR3 is built from 15 residues. Germline V gives CDR1 SGDLS, CDR2 YYNGEE. Between the trimmed V and J ends, which lost 0 bases and 2 bases, there was a span of 10 bases. The DNA for the CDR3 is TGTGCCAGCAGCGTAGGTGGACTCTTCACAGATACGCAGTATTTT. It yields the protein CASSVGGLFTDTQYF.

V gene TRBV3-1 (or the pseudogene TRBV3-2) combines with J gene TRBJ1-2; 10 nucleotides align to TRBD1. This CDR3 has 14 residues. V was pared by 3 bases and J by 7 bases, with 5 bases of the junction left unmatched. Germline loops: CDR1 LGHDT, CDR2 YNNKEL (reference sequence). The CDR3 is CASSQGTGAAGYTF. CDR3 DNA: TGTGCCAGCAGCCAGGGGACAGGGGCGGCTGGCTACACCTTC.

This clone was seen only a few times. The V call is TRBV30, the J call TRBJ1-2; D remains ambiguous. Germline V lookup: CDR1 GTSNPN, CDR2 SVGIG (reference sequence). The CDR3 has 12 residues. Trimming stripped 5 bases from V and 8 bases from J, with 15 bases between. The CDR3 protein is CAWGRPTKGYTF. The CDR3 DNA sequence: TGTGCCTGGGGACGTCCCACAAAGGGCTACACCTTC.

Remarks on this clone: The same CDR3 is also encoded by other DNA sequences in this sample. The chain recombines TRBV3-1 (or the pseudogene TRBV3-2) with TRBJ2-2; 8 bases agree with TRBD2. With 5 bases clipped from V and 11 bases from J, the junction kept 16 bases outside the gene matches. This CDR3 comprises 16 residues. Looked up from germline, CDR1 is LGHDT and CDR2 is YNNKEL (reference sequence). CDR3 sequence (DNA): TGTGCCAGCAGCTTCACCGGGGGGGGGAGTAGCCGAGAGCTGTTTTTT. It encodes CASSFTGGGSSRELFF.

This clone came up a few times. The chain joins TRBV24-1 to TRBJ2-2; 9 bases map to TRBD2. CDR3 length: 15 residues. Germline CDR1 reads KGHDR; CDR2 reads SFDVKD. V shed 4 bases and J 8 bases; nucleotides not matched to a gene: 7. In nucleotides, the CDR3 is TGTGCCACCAGTGAGGGGACTAGCCTTATAGGGGAGCTGTTTTTT. Its translation: CATSEGTSLIGELFF.

This clone was seen just once. This chain's CDR3 is CASSYSDRGPEQFF. The DNA for the CDR3 is TGTGCCAGCAGTTACTCGGACAGGGGTCCTGAGCAGTTCTTC. V is TRBV6-2 or TRBV6-3 and J is TRBJ2-1; 9 nucleotides align to TRBD1. CDR3 length equals 14 residues. The junction had 3 bases not matched to a gene; V was cut back by 0 bases and J by 9 bases. Germline CDR1 MNHEY, CDR2 SVGEGT.

This clone was observed once. V and J are TRBV5-8 and TRBJ2-5; 13 nucleotides line up with TRBD2. Losses at the gene ends were 2 bases for V and 4 bases for J; bases not matched to a gene: 5. The CDR3 contains 16 residues. CDR1 and CDR2 (germline): SGHTS, YDEGEE. The CDR3 bases are TGTGCCAGCAGCTTTGGGACTAGCGGGGAAGGAGAGACCCAGTACTTC. It translates to CASSFGTSGEGETQYF.

This clone was found once. The chain combines TRBV9 with TRBJ1-2; D not certain. Germline CDR1 and CDR2: SGDLS and YYNGEE. The germline V and J ends were trimmed by 0 bases and 4 bases, with 10 bases remaining between them. The CDR3 consists of 14 residues. This CDR3 reads CASSVANSIYGYTF. The DNA of the CDR3 is TGTGCCAGCAGCGTAGCGAACAGCATCTATGGCTACACCTTC.

This clone was counted only a few times. The chain carries TRBV7-9 and TRBJ2-1; TRBD2 aligns across 7 bases. Germline assignment: CDR1 SEHNR and CDR2 FQNEAQ (reference sequence). This CDR3 region has 13 residues. Trimming removed 5 bases from V and 9 bases from J; junction bases left unmatched: 7. The CDR3 protein is CASSKPTSSEQFF. Written as DNA, the CDR3 is TGTGCCAGCAGCAAGCCGACTAGCTCTGAGCAGTTCTTC.

V gene TRBV5-1 combines with J gene TRBJ2-3, with 7 nucleotides matching TRBD2. Germline assignment: CDR1 SGHRS and CDR2 YFSETQ. This CDR3 is built from 15 residues. Unmatched junction bases numbered 4, after V lost 0 bases and J lost 3 bases. The CDR3 loop is CASSLEGRETDTQYF. The CDR3 DNA reads TGCGCCAGCAGCTTGGAGGGGCGGGAGACAGATACGCAGTATTTT. Combining the CDR3 with reference TRBV5-1 and TRBJ2-3 gives the whole variable domain KAGVTQTPRYLIKTRGQQVTLSCSPISGHRSVSWYQQTPGQGLQFLFEYFSETQRNKGNFPGRFSGRQFSNSRSEMNVSTLELGDSALYLCASSLEGRETDTQYFGPGTRLTVL.

The genes are TRBV6-2 or TRBV6-3 and TRBJ2-7; TRBD2 matches at 10 bases. The V gene's germline CDR1 is MNHEY and CDR2 SVGEGT. The length of the CDR3 is 18 residues. The V gene end was trimmed by 4 bases and the J gene end by 3 bases; junction bases not matched to a gene: 15. This chain's CDR3 is CASSSIRRTSGKFYEQYF. CDR3 nucleotides: TGTGCCAGCAGTTCGATCCGCCGTACTAGCGGGAAGTTCTACGAGCAGTACTTC.

This chain uses TRBV5-5 with TRBJ2-1; no firm D call. The CDR3 is 14 amino acids. Trimming pared 0 bases from V and 8 bases from J, leaving 12 bases between. Germline V gene sequence: CDR1 SGHKS, CDR2 YYEKEE (reference sequence). The CDR3 DNA reads as TGTGCCAGCAGCTTGGCCGCGCGGAGTTATGAGCAGTTCTTC. This codes for CASSLAARSYEQFF.

The J gene is TRBJ1-2, the V gene TRBV5-4; TRBD1 is a possible D gene (6 bases). Trimming removed 4 bases from V and 7 bases from J, with 17 bases in between. Germline-derived CDR1 and CDR2 are SGHNT and YYREEE (reference sequence). This CDR3 has 14 amino acids. CDR3 in DNA: TGTGCCAGCAGCGCAGGGGAAATAAGGGGTGGCTACACCTTC. Amino acids: CASSAGEIRGGYTF.